A single sample gave rise to the 23 T cell receptor beta chains below, sequenced in a study of cytomegalovirus exposure and HLA in healthy donors. Researchers ran the PCR with 60 Vbeta and 13 Jbeta primers. Profiling relied on immunoSEQ multiplex PCR, and the TCRdb table lists in-frame clones only, not all of them. Seen here are roughly 200,000 clones, roughly 90% observed once, and the top ten hold around 0.31%. Sequencing input: PBMCs. These receptors originate from a woman under 40 in good health and CMV-seronegative.

This clone was observed once. The rearrangement links TRBV2 to TRBJ2-2; 8 nucleotides line up with TRBD1. CDR1 is SNHLY, CDR2 FYNNEI, per germline. The trim removed 4 bases at V and 1 base at J, leaving 11 bases unmatched. This CDR3 contains 18 residues. CDR3: CASSGAAQGAMNTGELFF. CDR3 DNA sequence: TGTGCCAGCAGTGGAGCCGCCCAGGGGGCTATGAACACCGGGGAGCTGTTTTTT.

The chain combines TRBV6-1 with TRBJ2-3; D remains unclear. Germline V gene sequence: CDR1 MNHNS, CDR2 SASEGT. CDR3 length equals 17 residues. Trimming removed 1 base at V and 2 bases at J, with 16 bases between. The CDR3 DNA reads as TGTGCCAGCAGTGAAGTTAAACACCTTCGAACCACAGATACGCAGTATTTT. It translates to CASSEVKHLRTTDTQYF.

V gene TRBV29-1 combines with J gene TRBJ2-7; 8 positions agree with TRBD1. Looked up from germline, CDR1 is SQVTM and CDR2 is ANQGSEA. The ends lost 7 bases at V and 0 bases at J; junction bases unmatched: 14. This CDR3 spans 16 amino acids. The CDR3 protein is CSALLLDRASSYEQYF. As DNA, the CDR3 is TGCAGCGCCCTCCTTCTGGACAGGGCTAGCTCCTACGAGCAGTACTTC.

This chain uses TRBV10-3 with TRBJ1-4; TRBD1 is a possible D gene (5 bases). Trimming stripped 0 bases from V and 8 bases from J, with 7 bases between. Germline V gene lookup returns CDR1 ENHRY and CDR2 SYGVKD. The CDR3 is made up of 13 amino acids. The CDR3 DNA reads TGTGCCATCAGTGAGTCCCGGACAGAAAAACTGTTTTTT. It yields the protein CAISESRTEKLFF.

This chain links TRBV11-2 with TRBJ1-4; D is undetermined. This CDR3 comprises 13 residues. Germline loops: CDR1 SGHAT, CDR2 FQNNGV. Trimming pared 4 bases from V and 8 bases from J, leaving 11 bases between. CDR3 amino acids: CASSSLGREKLFF. The CDR3, as DNA: TGTGCCAGCAGCTCCTTGGGCCGGGAAAAACTGTTTTTT.

The chain employs TRBV27 and TRBJ2-7; 7 bases are shared with TRBD1. Trimming took 3 bases from V and 7 from J; bases not matched to a gene: 6. Germline-derived CDR1 and CDR2 are MNHEY and SMNVEV (reference sequence). There are 13 residues in the CDR3. Here the CDR3 DNA reads TGTGCCAGCAGTTTCTCAGGGGGTTGGGAGCAGTACTTC. It yields the protein CASSFSGGWEQYF.

The chain joins TRBV5-1 to TRBJ2-7; possible D gene TRBD1, 6 bases. Germline values: CDR1 SGHRS, CDR2 YFSETQ. The CDR3 covers 15 residues. Trimming shortened V by 2 bases and J by 4 bases, and 16 bases separated the two germline ends. The CDR3 region has the DNA TGCGCCAGCAGCTTTTCGACAGGAGAAAGTTACGAGCAGTACTTC. It specifies CASSFSTGESYEQYF.

The CDR3 DNA sequence: TGTGCCAGCTCTCAACAGGGGGGGCGGCAGCCCCAGCATTTT. It encodes CASSQQGGRQPQHF. The V call is TRBV18, the J call TRBJ1-5; 8 bases are shared with TRBD1. The CDR3 spans 14 residues. The germline V gene has CDR1 KGHSH and CDR2 LQKENI. The trim removed 6 bases at V and 7 bases at J, leaving 8 bases unmatched.

The rearrangement uses TRBV5-6 and TRBJ2-7; 8 positions agree with TRBD2. Trimming at V came to 0 bases and at J to 2 bases, leaving 10 bases not matched to a gene. This CDR3 has 17 amino acids. Looked up from germline, CDR1 is SGHDT and CDR2 is YYEEEE. CDR3 sequence (DNA): TGTGCCAGCAGCTTGGGTGGGCTAGCGGGCGACCCCTACGAGCAGTACTTC. Protein: CASSLGGLAGDPYEQYF.

This chain links TRBV28 with TRBJ2-6; the D gene is possibly TRBD2 (6 bases). Germline V gene lookup returns CDR1 MDHEN and CDR2 SYDVKM. V was cut by 4 bases and J by 4 bases, with 20 bases left in between. This CDR3 spans 18 amino acids. The chain's CDR3 is CASSSAGSKGGGANVLTF. The CDR3, as DNA: TGTGCCAGCAGTTCCGCCGGGAGCAAGGGAGGAGGGGCCAACGTCCTGACTTTC.

The CDR3: CASSPGVSYNEQFF. Written as DNA, the CDR3 is TGTGCCAGCAGCCCAGGGGTTTCCTACAATGAGCAGTTCTTC. The V and J genes are TRBV2 and TRBJ2-1; TRBD1 might be the D (6 bases). Germline CDR1 SNHLY, CDR2 FYNNEI. The CDR3 length is 14 residues. The V and J ends lost 6 bases and 1 base respectively, with 10 bases between them.

V usage is TRBV19 and J usage is TRBJ2-6, with D maybe TRBD2 (6 bases). This CDR3 spans 14 amino acids. V was pared by 7 bases and J by 2 bases, with 9 bases between. CDR1 is LNHDA, CDR2 SQIVND, per germline (reference sequence). The CDR3 here is CASTEGPGANVLTF. In DNA form, the CDR3 reads TGTGCCAGTACGGAGGGACCTGGGGCCAACGTCCTGACTTTC.

The CDR3 DNA sequence: TGTGCCAGCAGCCCCCGGACAGGGGGCTCTGGAAACACCATATATTTT. Amino acid sequence: CASSPRTGGSGNTIYF. This chain connects TRBV7-6 to TRBJ1-3, with TRBD1 matching over 10 bases. The junction had 4 bases not matched to a gene; V was cut back by 5 bases and J by 0 bases. Per the germline V gene, CDR1 is SGHVS and CDR2 is FNYEAQ. The CDR3 is 16 amino acids.

The chain combines TRBV19 with TRBJ1-2; TRBD1 aligns across 9 bases. From germline, CDR1 is LNHDA and CDR2 SQIVND (reference sequence). V lost 6 bases to trimming and J lost 8 bases; unmatched junction nucleotides: 13. This CDR3 has 15 amino acids. The CDR3 is CASSRWGDRAVGYTF. The DNA for the CDR3 is TGTGCCAGTAGCCGGTGGGGGGACAGGGCGGTCGGCTACACCTTC.

This chain's CDR3 is CASSLSGVNQPQHF. CDR3 bases: TGTGCCAGCAGTTTATCAGGGGTAAATCAGCCCCAGCATTTT. The chain links TRBV27 to TRBJ1-5; D is perhaps TRBD1 (5 bases). Looked up from germline, CDR1 is MNHEY and CDR2 is SMNVEV (reference sequence). V lost 0 bases and J 4 bases, leaving 7 bases between the germline ends. CDR3 length: 14 amino acids.

V and J are TRBV7-8 and TRBJ2-3, with D uncertain. With 1 base removed from V and 6 bases from J, the gap between germline ends came to 11 bases. The CDR3 length is 14 residues. CDR1 is SGHVS, CDR2 FQNEAQ, per germline. CDR3 DNA: TGTGCCAGCAGCTTAGAGTACTCATCGGATACGCAGTATTTT. Translating it yields CASSLEYSSDTQYF.

CDR3 DNA sequence: TGTGCCAGCAGTTCGACTAGCTCCACCTACGAGCAGTACTTC. Amino acids: CASSSTSSTYEQYF. The chain has TRBV6-5 and TRBJ2-7, with 7 bases aligning to TRBD2. The CDR3 is 14 amino acids. Looked up from germline, CDR1 is MNHEY and CDR2 is SVGAGI. V trimming: 4 bases; J trimming: 2 bases; junction bases outside the gene matches: 5.

This chain joins TRBV28 and TRBJ2-1, with D uncertain. V was clipped by 0 bases and J by 3 bases, with 9 bases between them. Germline CDR1 reads MDHEN; CDR2 reads SYDVKM. This CDR3 comprises 15 residues. As DNA, the CDR3 is TGTGCCAGCAGTTTATGGATGGCGGACTACAATGAGCAGTTCTTC. Its protein product is CASSLWMADYNEQFF.

V gene TRBV5-1 combines with J gene TRBJ2-5, with 10 positions matching TRBD1. Unmatched junction bases numbered 2, after V lost 4 bases and J lost 5 bases. CDR1 and CDR2 (germline): SGHRS, YFSETQ. This CDR3 comprises 13 residues. In DNA, the CDR3 is TGCGCCAGCAGCGGGACAGGGGTGGAGACCCAGTACTTC. Translation gives CASSGTGVETQYF.

This chain uses TRBV19 with TRBJ2-2, with D possibly being TRBD2 (5 bases). The CDR3 is 14 amino acids. Between the trimmed V and J ends, which lost 5 bases and 4 bases, there was a span of 11 bases. Germline assignment: CDR1 LNHDA and CDR2 SQIVND (reference sequence). The CDR3 nucleotides read TGTGCCAGTAGTGACCGGGCGGGCACCGGGGAGCTGTTTTTT. Translated, it gives CASSDRAGTGELFF.

The rearrangement links TRBV5-1 to TRBJ2-7, with 7 bases matching TRBD1. V lost 4 bases to trimming and J lost 0 bases; unmatched junction nucleotides: 10. CDR3 length equals 16 residues. CDR1 SGHRS and CDR2 YFSETQ come from the germline V gene. For the CDR3, the DNA is TGCGCCAGCAGCCCCCACGGACAGGTAACCTCCTACGAGCAGTACTTC. Its protein product is CASSPHGQVTSYEQYF.

The J gene is TRBJ2-1, the V gene TRBV15; 8 bases map to TRBD2. The CDR3 consists of 19 residues. Trimming at V came to 5 bases and at J to 7 bases, leaving 22 bases not matched to a gene. The V gene's germline CDR1 is LNHNV and CDR2 YYDKDF (reference sequence). CDR3 coding DNA: TGTGCCACCAGCGACCCCGAGCGGACTAGCTCCCCATTTGGAAATGAGCAGTTCTTC. Its protein product is CATSDPERTSSPFGNEQFF.

The chain carries TRBV9 and TRBJ2-3, with TRBD2 matching 12 bases. Germline loops: CDR1 SGDLS, CDR2 YYNGEE. The V and J ends lost 0 bases and 4 bases, in that order; junction bases with no gene match: 3. This CDR3 has 16 amino acids. The CDR3 DNA reads TGTGCCAGCAGCGTAGCTAGCGGGAGGGTGGCAGATACGCAGTATTTT. It is translated as CASSVASGRVADTQYF. The complete variable domain, with remaining parts taken from reference TRBV9 and TRBJ2-3, reads DSGVTQTPKHLITATGQRVTLRCSPRSGDLSVYWYQQSLDQGLQFLIQYYNGEERAKGNILERFSAQQFPDLHSELNLSSLELGDSALYFCASSVASGRVADTQYFGPGTRLTVL.